Sequencing of this T cell receptor (beta chain) was carried out in a study of cytomegalovirus exposure and HLA in healthy donors. Study-wide results and limits: The dataset shows that most TCR sequences were rare, while some public TCRs occurred in many donors.

The CDR3 totals 13 residues. In germline, CDR1 is SQVTM, CDR2 ANQGSEA. With 4 bases removed from V and 5 bases from J, the gap between germline ends came to 14 bases. In the PCR, 60 Vbeta and 13 Jbeta primers were used. Only in-frame clones appear in the TCRdb table, and some are missing; sequencing was by immunoSEQ multiplex PCR. This sample has around 63,000 clones, with approximately 80% found just once. Remarks on this clone: Its antigen is unidentified.

This chain uses TRBV29-1 with TRBJ1-1; D gene ambiguous. Sequencing was carried out using PBMCs. The TCR was taken from a woman in her twenties or thirties in good health and CMV-seronegative. The CDR3 DNA follows: TGCAGCGTTGGCGCGGGAGTCCGGACTGAAGCTTTCTTT. Its translation: CSVGAGVRTEAFF.